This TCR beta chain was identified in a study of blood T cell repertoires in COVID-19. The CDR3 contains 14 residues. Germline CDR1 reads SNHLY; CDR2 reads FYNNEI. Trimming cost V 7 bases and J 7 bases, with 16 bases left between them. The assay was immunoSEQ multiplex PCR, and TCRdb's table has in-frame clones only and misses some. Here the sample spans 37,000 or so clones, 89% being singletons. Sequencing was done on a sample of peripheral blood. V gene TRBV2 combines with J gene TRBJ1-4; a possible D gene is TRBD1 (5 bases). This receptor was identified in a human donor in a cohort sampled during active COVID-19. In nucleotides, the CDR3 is TGTGCCAGCACCGTAGGGGACTGGTCTGAAAAACTGTTTTTT. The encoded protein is CASTVGDWSEKLFF.